Each of the 23 T cell receptor beta chains below was sequenced from the same sample in a study of blood T cells in healthy people across ages. Primers used in a second PCR of roughly 7 to 12 cycles were a sample-barcoded 5' primer and a J-beta primer mix. TCRdb re-called the 5' RACE reads through MiXCR, storing one row per CDR3 protein. The repertoire consists of 650,000 to 800,000 distinct CDR3 sequences, with 52% occurring once and the leading ten covering roughly 13%. The sample consisted of blood. The receptors were sampled from an elderly woman in good health.

The chain joins TRBV6-1 to TRBJ1-6; tentative D call: TRBD1 (6 bases). V was shortened by 11 bases and J by 6 bases, with 20 bases between the two germline ends. This CDR3 is built from 15 residues. Germline V gene data show CDR1 as MNHNS and CDR2 as SASEGT. This CDR3 reads CAASSGGRSNSPLHF. In DNA form, the CDR3 reads TGTGCCGCCTCAAGCGGGGGGCGGAGTAATTCACCCCTCCACTTT.

The chain employs TRBV4-2 and TRBJ2-1; 8 bases map to TRBD2. The V segment lost 1 base and the J segment 0 bases; nucleotides outside the gene matches: 5. This CDR3 has 17 amino acids. CDR1 and CDR2 (germline): LGHNA, YNFKEQ. The CDR3: CASSQGDSGSSYNEQFF. Written as DNA, the CDR3 is TGTGCCAGCAGCCAAGGTGACAGCGGGAGCTCCTACAATGAGCAGTTCTTC.

Turning to this clonotype: The junction does not match germline at one end; this may be a read error. CDR3 nucleotide sequence: TGCGTCAGCAGCCAAACACAGGGAAATCAGCCCCAGCATTTT. Protein sequence: CVSSQTQGNQPQHF. This chain connects TRBV4-1 to TRBJ1-5, with TRBD1 as a possible D gene (6 bases). Germline assignment: CDR1 MGHRA and CDR2 YSYEKL. The CDR3 extends over 14 amino acids.

With regard to this clonotype: The junction does not match germline at one end; this may be a read error. The CDR3 DNA follows: TGTGCCAGCACCCAAAGGACAGGGGTGGACAATGAGCAGTTCTTC. It is translated as CASTQRTGVDNEQFF. The chain combines TRBV3-1 with TRBJ2-1, with 9 bases matching TRBD1. Germline loops: CDR1 LGHDT, CDR2 YNNKEL (reference sequence). This CDR3 comprises 15 residues.

This clonotype was seen ten or more times. The rearrangement joins TRBV14 to TRBJ1-2, with 7 bases identical to TRBD1. Germline V gives CDR1 SGHDN, CDR2 FVKESK. After removal of 5 bases from V and 3 bases from J, the junction contained 6 bases not matched to a gene. CDR3 size: 14 residues. The CDR3: CASSKTGNYYGYTF. The CDR3 DNA reads TGTGCCAGCAGCAAGACAGGGAACTACTATGGCTACACCTTC.

The chain has TRBV12-3 or TRBV12-4 and TRBJ1-2; D is ambiguous. Trimming removed 6 bases at V and 3 bases at J, with 11 bases between. The CDR3 is 13 amino acids. CDR3 amino acids: CASSQLPDYGYTF. CDR3 bases: TGTGCCAGCAGCCAATTACCCGACTATGGCTACACCTTC.

The chain joins TRBV3-1 to TRBJ1-6, with D unresolved. This CDR3 contains 13 residues. Germline assignment: CDR1 LGHDT and CDR2 YNNKEL (reference sequence). The V gene lost 1 base and the J gene lost 8 bases, with 6 bases spanning the gap. In DNA, the CDR3 is TGTGCCAGCAGCCAAGGGGCTGATTCACCCCTCCACTTT. It specifies CASSQGADSPLHF. The full variable domain, in which reference TRBV3-1 and TRBJ1-6 provide the parts outside the CDR3, is DTAVSQTPKYLVTQMGNDKSIKCEQNLGHDTMYWYKQDSKKFLKIMFSYNNKELIINETVPNRFSPKSPDKAHLNLHINSLELGDSAVYFCASSQGADSPLHFGNGTRLTVT.

The chain uses TRBV10-3 and TRBJ2-7; D not certain. The tail of the sequence fits TRBJ2-5 better, so the J call may be wrong. Per germline, CDR1 ENHRY and CDR2 SYGVKD. CDR3 length equals 15 residues. DNA for the CDR3: TGTGCCATCAGTGAGCCCACCTTTGGTAGGAAGACCCAGTACTTC. Protein product: CAISEPTFGRKTQYF.

The chain is built from TRBV25-1 and TRBJ2-1; D remains ambiguous. Germline-derived CDR1 and CDR2 are MGHDK and SYGVNS. V was pared by 1 base and J by 4 bases, with 5 bases between. This CDR3 is 13 amino acids long. The CDR3 reads CASSESHYNEQFF. The CDR3 DNA reads TGTGCCAGCAGTGAATCCCATTACAATGAGCAGTTCTTC. Looking up the rest from reference TRBV25-1 and TRBJ2-1 gives the full variable domain: EADIYQTPRYLVIGTGKKITLECSQTMGHDKMYWYQQDPGMELHLIHYSYGVNSTEKGDLSSESTVSRIRTEHFPLTLESARPSHTSQYLCASSESHYNEQFFGPGTRLTVL.

Points on this clonotype: Relative to the germline gene, one junction end is altered; a read error may explain this. The rearrangement uses TRBV5-1 and TRBJ1-4; D may be TRBD1 (6 bases). The CDR3 runs 16 residues. Germline V lookup: CDR1 SGHRS, CDR2 YFSETQ. Written as DNA, the CDR3 is TGCGCCAGCAACTTGGGCCTCGGGACAAAAAATGAAAAACTGTTTTTT. It codes for CASNLGLGTKNEKLFF.

At least ten counts were recorded for this clonotype. V gene TRBV18 combines with J gene TRBJ2-7; D may be TRBD2 (5 bases). V was clipped by 3 bases and J by 4 bases, with 19 bases between them. Germline V CDR1 and CDR2: KGHSH, LQKENI. This CDR3 has 16 amino acids. The CDR3 is CASSPEERPLGYEQYF. DNA of the CDR3: TGTGCCAGCTCACCGGAGGAGAGACCTCTAGGGTACGAGCAGTACTTC.

The DNA of the CDR3 is TGCAGCGTTGAACTAGGACCCTACGAGCAGTACTTC. Translated, it gives CSVELGPYEQYF. This chain connects TRBV29-1 to TRBJ2-7, with D unclear. The CDR3 is made up of 12 amino acids. Germline-derived CDR1 and CDR2 are SQVTM and ANQGSEA. Trimming pared 2 bases from V and 2 bases from J, leaving 7 bases between.

The V gene is TRBV20-1, the J gene TRBJ2-5, with 9 bases fitting TRBD1. CDR3 length: 14 amino acids. In germline, CDR1 is DFQATT, CDR2 SNEGSKA (reference sequence). Losses at the gene ends were 5 bases for V and 1 base for J; bases not matched to a gene: 5. Here the CDR3 DNA reads TGCAGTGCTTTACAGGGGGCCAGCCAAGAGACCCAGTACTTC. It codes for CSALQGASQETQYF.

The chain carries TRBV29-1 and TRBJ2-7; D call uncertain. The CDR3 contains 12 residues. Germline values: CDR1 SQVTM, CDR2 ANQGSEA. V lost 4 bases and J lost 1, with 8 bases in between. Written as DNA, the CDR3 is TGCAGCGTTGCTCAGGCGTCCTACGAGCAGTACTTC. This translates into CSVAQASYEQYF.

Many counts were recorded for this clonotype. The V gene is TRBV3-1, the J gene TRBJ2-1, with D perhaps matching TRBD2 (6 bases). The CDR3 consists of 15 residues. V lost 4 bases, J lost 3 bases, and 13 bases lay in between. The germline V gene encodes CDR1 LGHDT and CDR2 YNNKEL (reference sequence). This CDR3 is CASSPKGGVYNEQFF. DNA for the CDR3: TGTGCCAGCAGCCCCAAGGGCGGGGTCTACAATGAGCAGTTCTTC.

This clonotype was detected only a few times. This clone may be a read error of a much larger clone one base away. The rearrangement joins TRBV5-1 to TRBJ2-1, with 13 bases lining up with TRBD2. Germline V CDR1 and CDR2: SGHRS, YFSETQ. This CDR3 comprises 15 residues. V lost 3 bases and J lost 4; bases outside the gene matches: 1. The CDR3 here is CASSWGLAGYNEQFF. CDR3 sequence (DNA): TGCGCCAGCAGCTGGGGACTAGCGGGGTACAATGAGCAGTTCTTC.

Comments on this clonotype: This sequence may be a read error, since a much larger clone differs from it by one base. The chain carries TRBV12-3 or TRBV12-4 and TRBJ2-1, with TRBD2 identical over 9 bases. V was pared by 10 bases and J by 7 bases, with 11 bases of the junction left unmatched. This CDR3 has 14 amino acids. The chain's CDR3 is CATPGRRGGNEQFF. The CDR3 coding sequence is TGTGCCACCCCGGGGAGGCGGGGGGGTAATGAGCAGTTCTTC.

Concerning this clonotype itself: A much more abundant neighbour one base away suggests this may be a read error. The gene calls are TRBV5-1 and TRBJ2-7, with a possible D match to TRBD2 (5 bases). The CDR3 loop spans 13 amino acids. Germline V gene data show CDR1 as SGHRS and CDR2 as YFSETQ. CDR3 amino acids: CASSGRFSYGQYF. The DNA for the CDR3 is TGCGCCAGCAGCGGGAGATTCTCCTACGGGCAGTACTTC.

This clonotype was seen only a few times. The chain has TRBV10-3 and TRBJ1-5; possibly TRBD1 for D (5 bases). V was shortened by 3 bases and J by 5 bases, with 11 bases between the two germline ends. Per the germline V gene, CDR1 is ENHRY and CDR2 is SYGVKD. The CDR3 contains 14 residues. This CDR3 is CAISDSGRDQPQHF. DNA of the CDR3: TGTGCCATCAGTGACTCGGGGCGGGATCAGCCCCAGCATTTT.

About this clonotype itself: This may arise from a read error, as a much more abundant clone is one base away. The chain is built from TRBV5-1 and TRBJ2-1; D not certain. Near its end, the DNA agrees better with TRBJ2-7, so the J call may be wrong. CDR3 length: 15 amino acids. The germline CDR1 and CDR2 sequences are SGHRS and YFSETQ. For the CDR3, the DNA is TGCGCCAGCAGCCGCTATGAGAGCTCCTACAATGAGCAGTACTTC. It codes for CASSRYESSYNEQYF.

The chain has TRBV18 and TRBJ2-4; D gene unclear. Germline values: CDR1 KGHSH, CDR2 LQKENI. The CDR3 consists of 17 residues. Trimming took off 3 bases at V and 3 bases at J, with 18 bases between the two ends. For the CDR3, the DNA is TGTGCCAGCTCACCTTTAGGTCCGCCCCAGAGCAAAAACATTCAGTACTTC. The encoded protein is CASSPLGPPQSKNIQYF. Full variable domain (remainder filled in from reference TRBV18 and TRBJ2-4): NAGVMQNPRHLVRRRGQEARLRCSPMKGHSHVYWYRQLPEEGLKFMVYLQKENIIDESGMPKERFSAEFPKEGPSILRIQQVVRGDSAAYFCASSPLGPPQSKNIQYFGAGTRLSVL.

CDR3 residues: CASSLAGIISETQYF. The CDR3 nucleotides read TGCGCCAGCAGCTTGGCGGGGATCATAAGCGAGACCCAGTACTTC. The chain is built from TRBV5-1 and TRBJ2-5; the D gene is possibly TRBD2 (5 bases). The V gene's germline CDR1 is SGHRS and CDR2 YFSETQ. Trimming pared 0 bases from V and 5 bases from J, leaving 14 bases between. The CDR3 loop spans 15 amino acids.

Only a few counts were recorded for this clonotype. This chain connects TRBV29-1 to TRBJ2-1; D is perhaps TRBD1 or TRBD2 (5 bases each). The CDR3 is made up of 15 amino acids. V lost 6 bases, J lost 8 bases, and 23 bases lay in between. CDR1 and CDR2 from the germline V gene are SQVTM and ANQGSEA. CDR3 bases: TGCAGCGTGGAACCGGGACGAGCATTCGAAGATGAGCAGTTCTTC. Protein: CSVEPGRAFEDEQFF.